The clone carrying this T cell receptor beta chain has just one count. Its specificity is not known. Used for diagnoses were clinical symptoms, serum thyroxine and TRAb, thyroid ultrasound and orbital computed tomography. This specimen belongs to a study of T cells in Graves' hyperthyroidism and ophthalmopathy. Study-level results: From stable hyperthyroidism, ophthalmopathy was separated by a 13 V-J model. Ophthalmopathy, which appeared later, was predicted by the model a median around 6 months before onset.

The CDR3 covers 13 residues. The trim removed 4 bases at V and 3 bases at J, leaving 2 bases unmatched. Germline V gene lookup returns CDR1 MNHEY and CDR2 SVGAGI. What was amplified from RNA transcripts were TCR beta CDR3 regions. The HTBI set primed first-round TCR CDR3 RT-PCR. A single record per CDR3 protein comes from TCRdb applying MiXCR to the multiplex PCR reads. The table has fewer than 300,000 distinct CDR3 sequences, less than 30% seen once. This clonotype was sampled from a man aged 35-49 years with Graves' hyperthyroidism that later progressed to Graves' ophthalmopathy. The chain joins TRBV6-5 to TRBJ2-7; TRBD2 agrees at 8 bases. Sequenced input: blood. The CDR3 coding sequence is TGTGCCAGCAGTTTTCGGGGGGGCTACGAGCAGTACTTC. Translating it yields CASSFRGGYEQYF.